Below, 16 T cell receptor beta chains from the same sample are listed, as sequenced in a study of cytomegalovirus exposure and HLA in healthy donors. Use of 60 Vbeta and 13 Jbeta primers characterized the PCR. This table comes from immunoSEQ multiplex PCR, and its TCRdb copy is limited to in-frame clones, with some not included. The sample lists roughly 130,000 clones; roughly three quarters were seen once. Sequencing was carried out using PBMCs. These receptors all stem from a woman aged 35 to 49 in good health and CMV-seronegative.

The rearrangement uses TRBV5-1 and TRBJ1-5; D might be TRBD1 (6 bases). V lost 4 bases and J lost 0, with 20 bases in between. The CDR3 runs 18 residues. Per germline, CDR1 SGHRS and CDR2 YFSETQ. Here the CDR3 DNA reads TGCGCCAGCAGCGAATGCAGGGGACAACCCGATAGCAATCAGCCCCAGCATTTT. Its protein is CASSECRGQPDSNQPQHF.

V usage is TRBV6-1 and J usage is TRBJ2-4, with D perhaps matching TRBD1 (6 bases). In germline, CDR1 is MNHNS, CDR2 SASEGT. The CDR3 spans 14 residues. The ends were cut back, 4 bases at V and 3 bases at J, with 10 bases in the middle. The CDR3 nucleotides read TGTGCCAGCAGTGCCCGGGACATCAAAAACATTCAGTACTTC. This gives the protein CASSARDIKNIQYF.

This clone was seen a handful of times. The same CDR3 can be traced to other DNA sequences in this sample. The rearrangement links TRBV7-3 to TRBJ2-1, with 12 bases aligning to TRBD2. The CDR3 length is 17 residues. In germline, CDR1 is SGHTA, CDR2 FQGTGA. V was clipped by 1 base and J by 1 base; unmatched bases: 2. The CDR3 bases are TGTGCCAGCAGCTTAAGAGGGACTAGCGGGTCCTACAATGAGCAGTTCTTC. This gives the protein CASSLRGTSGSYNEQFF.

The chain uses TRBV6-1 and TRBJ2-3; 7 bases match TRBD1. Looked up from germline, CDR1 is MNHNS and CDR2 is SASEGT. Trimming removed 7 bases from V and 0 bases from J; junction bases left unmatched: 7. The CDR3 covers 15 residues. In DNA form, the CDR3 reads TGTGCCAGCATCCCCGGGACAGCCAGCACAGATACGCAGTATTTT. It is translated as CASIPGTASTDTQYF.

This chain joins TRBV19 and TRBJ2-1; TRBD1 matches 8 bases. Germline lookup yields CDR1 LNHDA and CDR2 SQIVND (reference sequence). Trimming took 5 bases from V and 9 from J; bases not matched to a gene: 12. This CDR3 spans 15 amino acids. CDR3 in DNA: TGTGCCAGTAGTTCTCTAGCTGGTACAGGGGGTGAGCAGTTCTTC. Translated, it gives CASSSLAGTGGEQFF.

The chain carries TRBV4-1 and TRBJ2-7, with no clear D. The CDR3 consists of 14 residues. Germline V CDR1 and CDR2: MGHRA, YSYEKL. V was trimmed by 4 bases and J by 6 bases, leaving 16 bases between them. In nucleotides, the CDR3 is TGCGCCAGCAGCCTCACCCCCTCAGGAATCGAGCAGTACTTC. Translating gives CASSLTPSGIEQYF.

The chain combines TRBV5-3 with TRBJ1-1; no firm D call. TRBV5-3 is sorted into the ORF group, with uncertain function. This CDR3 has 13 residues. The ends were cut back, 3 bases at V and 7 bases at J, with 13 bases in the middle. The DNA of the CDR3 is TGTGCCAGAAGCTCGGCTCGGGGTGTTGAAGCTTTCTTT. Translated, it gives CARSSARGVEAFF.

The rearrangement uses TRBV28 and TRBJ1-2; D gene unclear. The CDR3 loop spans 13 amino acids. Germline CDR1 reads MDHEN; CDR2 reads SYDVKM. Between the trimmed V and J ends, which lost 5 bases and 4 bases, there was a span of 11 bases. CDR3 nucleotides: TGTGCCAGCAGTCCGGGGAAAATCTATGGCTACACCTTC. This encodes CASSPGKIYGYTF.

The V gene is TRBV5-6, the J gene TRBJ1-2; TRBD1 matches at 8 bases. V lost 1 base, J lost 5 bases, and 7 bases stayed unmatched. Germline CDR1 and CDR2: SGHDT and YYEEEE. The CDR3 is 15 amino acids. The CDR3 loop is CASSLIGRGLYGYTF. CDR3 nucleotides: TGTGCCAGCAGCTTGATTGGCAGGGGGCTTTATGGCTACACCTTC.

The CDR3 loop reads CASSTGQPGSYEQYF. CDR3 bases: TGCGCCAGCAGCACCGGACAGCCAGGCTCCTACGAGCAGTACTTC. V gene TRBV5-1 combines with J gene TRBJ2-7, with D tentatively TRBD1 (6 bases). Per germline, CDR1 SGHRS and CDR2 YFSETQ. V was cut by 4 bases and J by 0 bases, with 14 bases left in between. The CDR3 is made up of 15 amino acids.

The gene calls are TRBV5-4 and TRBJ2-1; maybe TRBD2 (6 bases). The germline gives CDR1 SGHNT, CDR2 YYREEE (reference sequence). V lost 5 bases and J 6 bases, leaving 12 bases between the germline ends. CDR3 length: 13 amino acids. The CDR3 loop is CASSETSTNEQFF. In DNA form, the CDR3 reads TGTGCCAGCAGTGAAACTAGCACCAATGAGCAGTTCTTC.

This chain links TRBV9 with TRBJ2-1; D is undetermined. The CDR3 loop spans 12 amino acids. The V gene lost 4 bases and the J gene lost 6 bases, with 8 bases spanning the gap. Germline CDR1 SGDLS, CDR2 YYNGEE. The DNA of the CDR3 is TGTGCCAGCAGCCCAGACTTCAATGAGCAGTTCTTC. Protein sequence: CASSPDFNEQFF.

CDR3: CASGQGALEKLFF. The CDR3 nucleotides are TGTGCCAGCGGACAGGGGGCGCTGGAAAAACTGTTTTTT. V and J are TRBV28 and TRBJ1-4; TRBD1 aligns across 11 bases. This CDR3 is built from 13 residues. J gave up 8 bases and V 8 bases, and 4 bases lay outside the gene matches. Germline V gene sequence: CDR1 MDHEN, CDR2 SYDVKM.

This clone came up a few times. V is TRBV5-6 and J is TRBJ1-4; weak D call: TRBD1 (5 bases). The CDR3 consists of 15 residues. The V and J ends lost 1 base and 16 bases respectively, with 23 bases between them. Per the germline V gene, CDR1 is SGHDT and CDR2 is YYEEEE. CDR3 sequence reads: CASSLSGVTGGDGFF. The CDR3 DNA is TGTGCCAGCAGCTTGTCCGGAGTAACTGGGGGGGACGGGTTTTTT.

J is TRBJ1-2 and V is TRBV6-6, with D possibly being TRBD1 (5 bases). Germline CDR1 and CDR2: MNHNY and SVGAGI (reference sequence). The ends were cut back, 7 bases at V and 6 bases at J, with 15 bases in the middle. The CDR3 extends over 13 amino acids. The CDR3 DNA is TGTGCCAGCAACGAAAAGGGGTCGGATGGCTACACCTTC. Its protein product is CASNEKGSDGYTF.

The chain employs TRBV7-9 and TRBJ2-5; no clear D gene. Germline CDR1 is SEHNR and CDR2 is FQNEAQ (reference sequence). The CDR3 consists of 13 residues. The V end lost 3 bases, the J end lost 2 bases, and 7 bases lay between the germline ends. The CDR3 region is CASSLPGQETQYF. The CDR3 coding sequence is TGTGCCAGCAGCTTGCCCGGGCAAGAGACCCAGTACTTC.